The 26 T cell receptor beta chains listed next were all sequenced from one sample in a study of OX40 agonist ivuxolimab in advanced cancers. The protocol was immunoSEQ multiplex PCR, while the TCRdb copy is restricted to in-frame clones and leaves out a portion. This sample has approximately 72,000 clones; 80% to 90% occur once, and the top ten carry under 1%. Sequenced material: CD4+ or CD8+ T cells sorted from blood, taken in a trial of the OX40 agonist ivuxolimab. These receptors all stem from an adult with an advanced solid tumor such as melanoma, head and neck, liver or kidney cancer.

In DNA form, the CDR3 reads TGCGCCAGCAGCCAACCCCATTTGGACAGCTACGAGCAGTACTTC. It specifies CASSQPHLDSYEQYF. The chain joins TRBV4-1 to TRBJ2-7; D is possibly TRBD1 (6 bases). The CDR3 is made up of 15 amino acids. V was clipped by 2 bases and J by 3 bases, with 14 bases between them. The germline gives CDR1 MGHRA, CDR2 YSYEKL.

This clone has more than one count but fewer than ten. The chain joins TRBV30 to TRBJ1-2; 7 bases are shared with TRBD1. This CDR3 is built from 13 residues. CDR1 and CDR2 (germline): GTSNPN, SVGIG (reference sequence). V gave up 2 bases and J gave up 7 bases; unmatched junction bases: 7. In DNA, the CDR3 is TGTGCCTGGAGTCACGGACAGGAGCGTGGCTACACCTTC. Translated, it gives CAWSHGQERGYTF.

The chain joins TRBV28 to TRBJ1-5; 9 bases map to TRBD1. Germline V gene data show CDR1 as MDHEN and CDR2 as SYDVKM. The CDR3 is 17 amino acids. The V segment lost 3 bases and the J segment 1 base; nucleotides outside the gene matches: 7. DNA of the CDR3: TGTGCCAGCAGTTTCTTACAGGGGGCTGGGAGCAATCAGCCCCAGCATTTT. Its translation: CASSFLQGAGSNQPQHF.

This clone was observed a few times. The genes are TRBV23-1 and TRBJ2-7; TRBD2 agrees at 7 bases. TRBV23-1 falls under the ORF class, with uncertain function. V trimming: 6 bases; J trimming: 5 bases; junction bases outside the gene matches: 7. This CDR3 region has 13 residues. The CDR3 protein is CASRGGMGDEQYF. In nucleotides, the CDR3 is TGCGCCAGCAGGGGGGGGATGGGGGACGAGCAGTACTTC.

Written as DNA, the CDR3 is TGTGCCAGCAGCCCCAGGGCGTGGCAATCCGGGGCCAACGTCCTGACTTTC. It yields the protein CASSPRAWQSGANVLTF. V gene TRBV9 combines with J gene TRBJ2-6; a possible D gene is TRBD1 (5 bases). The ends were cut back, 4 bases at V and 4 bases at J, with 18 bases in the middle. The germline V gene has CDR1 SGDLS and CDR2 YYNGEE. The CDR3 runs 17 residues. Full variable domain (missing parts from reference TRBV9 and TRBJ2-6): DSGVTQTPKHLITATGQRVTLRCSPRSGDLSVYWYQQSLDQGLQFLIQYYNGEERAKGNILERFSAQQFPDLHSELNLSSLELGDSALYFCASSPRAWQSGANVLTFGAGSRLTVL.

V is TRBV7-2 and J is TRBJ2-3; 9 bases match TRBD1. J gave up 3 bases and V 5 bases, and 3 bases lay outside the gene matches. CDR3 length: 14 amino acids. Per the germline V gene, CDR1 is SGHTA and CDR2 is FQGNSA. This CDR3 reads CASSRDRVTDTQYF. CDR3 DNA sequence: TGTGCCAGCAGCCGGGACAGGGTAACAGATACGCAGTATTTT.

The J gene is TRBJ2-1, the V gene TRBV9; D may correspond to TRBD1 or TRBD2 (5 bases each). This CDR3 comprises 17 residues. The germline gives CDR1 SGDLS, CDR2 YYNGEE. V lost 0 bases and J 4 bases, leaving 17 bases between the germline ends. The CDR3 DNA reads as TGTGCCAGCAGCGTAGGAGGGGTTCAGGGACGATACAATGAGCAGTTCTTC. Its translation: CASSVGGVQGRYNEQFF.

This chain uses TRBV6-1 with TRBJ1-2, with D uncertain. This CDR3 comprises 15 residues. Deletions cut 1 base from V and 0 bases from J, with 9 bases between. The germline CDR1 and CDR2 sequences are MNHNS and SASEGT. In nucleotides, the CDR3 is TGTGCCAGCAGTGAAGGGGTGTATGCTAACTATGGCTACACCTTC. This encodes CASSEGVYANYGYTF.

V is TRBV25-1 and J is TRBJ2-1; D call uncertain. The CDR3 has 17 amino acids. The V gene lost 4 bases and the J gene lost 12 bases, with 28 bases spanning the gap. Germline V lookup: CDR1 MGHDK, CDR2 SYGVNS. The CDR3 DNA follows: TGTGCCAGCAGTGCCCCGGGCAACTATTCGAGACCGAGATGGCAGTTCTTC. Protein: CASSAPGNYSRPRWQFF.

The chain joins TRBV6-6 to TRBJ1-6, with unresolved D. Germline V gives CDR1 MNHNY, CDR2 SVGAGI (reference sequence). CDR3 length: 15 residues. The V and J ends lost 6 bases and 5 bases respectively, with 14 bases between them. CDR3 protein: CASSPRRADNSPLHF. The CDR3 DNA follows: TGTGCCAGCAGCCCAAGAAGGGCGGATAATTCACCCCTCCACTTT.

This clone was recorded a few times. The DNA for the CDR3 is TGTGCCAGTAGATCCTCCGGGACTAGCGCCTTCGTCAGAGCTTCTGAGCAGTTCTTC. This encodes CASRSSGTSAFVRASEQFF. The chain combines TRBV19 with TRBJ2-1, with 10 bases matching TRBD2. This CDR3 has 19 residues. V trimming: 6 bases; J trimming: 9 bases; junction bases outside the gene matches: 23. CDR1 and CDR2 (germline): LNHDA, SQIVND (reference sequence).

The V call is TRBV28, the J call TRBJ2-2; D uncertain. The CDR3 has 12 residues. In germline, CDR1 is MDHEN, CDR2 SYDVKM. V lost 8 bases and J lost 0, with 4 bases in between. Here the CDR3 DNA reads TGTGCCAGCCAGTCGAACACCGGGGAGCTGTTTTTT. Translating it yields CASQSNTGELFF.

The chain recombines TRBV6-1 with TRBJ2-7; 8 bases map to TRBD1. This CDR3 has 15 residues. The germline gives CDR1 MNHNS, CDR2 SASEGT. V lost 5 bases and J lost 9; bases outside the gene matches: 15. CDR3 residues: CASSSGRQGAPRQYF. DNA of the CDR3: TGTGCCAGCAGTTCAGGCCGGCAGGGGGCGCCAAGGCAGTACTTC.

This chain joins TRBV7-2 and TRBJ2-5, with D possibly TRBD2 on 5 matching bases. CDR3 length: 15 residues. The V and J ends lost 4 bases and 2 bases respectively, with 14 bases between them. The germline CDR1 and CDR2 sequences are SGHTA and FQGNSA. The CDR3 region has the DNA TGTGCCAGCAGCTCCGGACTCGGCCCTCAAGAGACCCAGTACTTC. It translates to CASSSGLGPQETQYF.

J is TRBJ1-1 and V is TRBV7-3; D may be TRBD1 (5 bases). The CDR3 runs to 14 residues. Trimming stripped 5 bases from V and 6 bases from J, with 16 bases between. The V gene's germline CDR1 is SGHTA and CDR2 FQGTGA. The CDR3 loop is CASSQGPREPEAFF. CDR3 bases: TGTGCCAGCAGCCAAGGCCCCAGGGAACCTGAAGCTTTCTTT.

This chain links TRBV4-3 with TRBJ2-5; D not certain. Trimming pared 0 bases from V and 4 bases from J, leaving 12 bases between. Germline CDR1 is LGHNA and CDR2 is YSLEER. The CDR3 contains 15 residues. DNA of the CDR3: TGCGCCAGCAGCCAAGAGAGTTGGGGTTTAGAGACCCAGTACTTC. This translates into CASSQESWGLETQYF.

CDR3 loop: CASSTGAATNEKLFF. The CDR3 nucleotides are TGTGCCAGTAGTACGGGTGCCGCAACTAATGAAAAACTGTTTTTT. This chain joins TRBV19 and TRBJ1-4; D is unclear. Trimming pared 4 bases from V and 0 bases from J, leaving 9 bases between. The V gene's germline CDR1 is LNHDA and CDR2 SQIVND (reference sequence). The CDR3 has 15 residues.

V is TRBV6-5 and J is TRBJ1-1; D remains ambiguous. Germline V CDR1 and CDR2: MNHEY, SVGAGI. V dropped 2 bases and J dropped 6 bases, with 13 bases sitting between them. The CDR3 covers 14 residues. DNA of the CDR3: TGTGCCAGCAGTTACAACACAGTTCTCGCTGAAGCTTTCTTT. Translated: CASSYNTVLAEAFF.

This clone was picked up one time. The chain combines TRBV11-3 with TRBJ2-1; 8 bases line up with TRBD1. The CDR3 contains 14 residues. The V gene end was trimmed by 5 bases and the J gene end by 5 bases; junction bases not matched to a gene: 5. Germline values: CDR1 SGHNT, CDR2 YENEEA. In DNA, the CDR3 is TGTGCCAGCAGCGCAAGACAGGGGAACAATGAGCAGTTCTTC. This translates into CASSARQGNNEQFF. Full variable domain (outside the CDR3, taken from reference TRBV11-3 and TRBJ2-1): EAGVVQSPRYKIIEKKQPVAFWCNPISGHNTLYWYLQNLGQGPELLIRYENEEAVDDSQLPKDRFSAERLKGVDSTLKIQPAELGDSAVYLCASSARQGNNEQFFGPGTRLTVL.

The CDR3 region is CASGIRGNSYNEQFF. The CDR3 region has the DNA TGTGCCAGCGGGATAAGGGGGAACAGCTACAATGAGCAGTTCTTC. This chain connects TRBV6-1 to TRBJ2-1; tentative D call: TRBD1 (6 bases). This CDR3 is 15 amino acids long. V lost 8 bases and J lost 3, with 17 bases in between. The germline gives CDR1 MNHNS, CDR2 SASEGT.

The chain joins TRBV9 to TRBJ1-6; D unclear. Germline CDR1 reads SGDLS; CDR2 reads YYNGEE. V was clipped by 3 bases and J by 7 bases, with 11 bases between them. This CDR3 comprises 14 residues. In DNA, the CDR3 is TGTGCCAGCAGCGGGACGGTCGCCAATTCACCCCTCCACTTT. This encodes CASSGTVANSPLHF.

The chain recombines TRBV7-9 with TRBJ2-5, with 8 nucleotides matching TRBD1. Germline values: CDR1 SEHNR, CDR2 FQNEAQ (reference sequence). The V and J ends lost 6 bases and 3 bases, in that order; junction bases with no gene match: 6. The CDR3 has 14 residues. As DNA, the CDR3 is TGTGCCAGCAGTTACGGGACAGGCAAAGAGACCCAGTACTTC. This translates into CASSYGTGKETQYF.

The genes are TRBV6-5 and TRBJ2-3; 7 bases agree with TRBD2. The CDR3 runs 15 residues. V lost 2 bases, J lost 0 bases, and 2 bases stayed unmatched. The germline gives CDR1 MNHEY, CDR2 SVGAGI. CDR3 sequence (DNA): TGTGCCAGCAGTTACCGGGGGGAGAGCACAGATACGCAGTATTTT. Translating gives CASSYRGESTDTQYF.

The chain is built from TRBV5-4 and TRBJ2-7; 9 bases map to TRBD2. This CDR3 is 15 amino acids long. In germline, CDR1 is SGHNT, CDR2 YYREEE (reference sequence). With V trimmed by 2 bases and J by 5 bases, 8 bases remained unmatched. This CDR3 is CASSFAFASGNEQYF. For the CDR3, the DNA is TGTGCCAGCAGCTTCGCCTTCGCTAGCGGGAACGAGCAGTACTTC.

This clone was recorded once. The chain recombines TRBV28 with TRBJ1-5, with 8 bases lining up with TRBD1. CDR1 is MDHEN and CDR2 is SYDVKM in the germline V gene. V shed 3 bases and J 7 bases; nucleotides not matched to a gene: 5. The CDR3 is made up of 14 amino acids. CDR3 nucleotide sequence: TGTGCCAGCAGTTTGGTACAGGGGGAGCAGCCCCAGCATTTT. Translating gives CASSLVQGEQPQHF.

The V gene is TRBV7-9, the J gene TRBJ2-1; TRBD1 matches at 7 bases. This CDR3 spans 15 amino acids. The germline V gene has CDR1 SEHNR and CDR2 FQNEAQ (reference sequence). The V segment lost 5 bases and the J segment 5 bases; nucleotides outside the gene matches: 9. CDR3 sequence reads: CASSLGQARDNEQFF. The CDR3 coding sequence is TGTGCCAGCAGCCTAGGACAGGCCCGGGACAATGAGCAGTTCTTC. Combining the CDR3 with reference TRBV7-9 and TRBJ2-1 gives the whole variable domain DTGVSQNPRHKITKRGQNVTFRCDPISEHNRLYWYRQTLGQGPEFLTYFQNEAQLEKSRLLSDRFSAERPKGSFSTLEIQRTEQGDSAMYLCASSLGQARDNEQFFGPGTRLTVL.